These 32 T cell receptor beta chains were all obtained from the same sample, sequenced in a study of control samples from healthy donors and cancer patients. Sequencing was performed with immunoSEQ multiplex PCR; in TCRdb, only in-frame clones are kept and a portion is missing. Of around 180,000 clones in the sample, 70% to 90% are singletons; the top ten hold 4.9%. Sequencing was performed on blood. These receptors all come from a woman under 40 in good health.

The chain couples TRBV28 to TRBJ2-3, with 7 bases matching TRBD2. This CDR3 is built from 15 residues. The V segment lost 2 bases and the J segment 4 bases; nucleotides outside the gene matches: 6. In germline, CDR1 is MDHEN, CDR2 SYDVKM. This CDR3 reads CASSLSGSGADTQYF. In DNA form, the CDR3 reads TGTGCCAGCAGTTTAAGTGGCAGCGGGGCAGATACGCAGTATTTT.

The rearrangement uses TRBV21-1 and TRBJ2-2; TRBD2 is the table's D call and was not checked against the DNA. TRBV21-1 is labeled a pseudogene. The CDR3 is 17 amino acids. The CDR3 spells CASSKMEAGGDTGELFF. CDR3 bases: TGTGCCAGCAGCAAAATGGAAGCGGGGGGTGACACCGGGGAGCTGTTTTTT.

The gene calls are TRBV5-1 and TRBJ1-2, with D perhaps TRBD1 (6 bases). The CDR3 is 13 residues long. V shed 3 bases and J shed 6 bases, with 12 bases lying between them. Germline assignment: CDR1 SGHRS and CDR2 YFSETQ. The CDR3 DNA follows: TGCGCCAGCAGCTGGGGGCCCAGGGATGGCTACACCTTC. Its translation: CASSWGPRDGYTF.

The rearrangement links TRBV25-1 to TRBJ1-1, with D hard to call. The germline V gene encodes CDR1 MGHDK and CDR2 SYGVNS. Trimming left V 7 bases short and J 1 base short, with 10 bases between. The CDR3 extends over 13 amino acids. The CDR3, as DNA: TGTGCCAGCACCGCCCCGGGGAACACTGAAGCTTTCTTT. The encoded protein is CASTAPGNTEAFF.

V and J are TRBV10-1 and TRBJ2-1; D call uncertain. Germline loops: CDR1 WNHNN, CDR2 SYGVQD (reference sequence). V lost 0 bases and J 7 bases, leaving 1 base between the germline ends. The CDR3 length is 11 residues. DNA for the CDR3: TGCGCCAGCAGTGAGTCTAATGAGCAGTTCTTC. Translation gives CASSESNEQFF.

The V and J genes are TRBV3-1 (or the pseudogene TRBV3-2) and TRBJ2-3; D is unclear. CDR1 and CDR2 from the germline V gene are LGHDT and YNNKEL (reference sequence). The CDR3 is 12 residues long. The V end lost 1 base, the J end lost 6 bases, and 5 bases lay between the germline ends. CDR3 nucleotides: TGTGCCAGCAGCCAAGCCTCCGATACGCAGTATTTT. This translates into CASSQASDTQYF.

The CDR3 nucleotides are TGCGCCAGCAGTAGACAGGGGCGGGTTGAAGAGACCCAGTACTTC. Translating gives CASSRQGRVEETQYF. The genes are TRBV5-1 and TRBJ2-5, with 8 bases aligning to TRBD1. Germline V gene lookup returns CDR1 SGHRS and CDR2 YFSETQ. Trimming took 5 bases from V and 3 from J; bases not matched to a gene: 9. The CDR3 is 15 residues long.

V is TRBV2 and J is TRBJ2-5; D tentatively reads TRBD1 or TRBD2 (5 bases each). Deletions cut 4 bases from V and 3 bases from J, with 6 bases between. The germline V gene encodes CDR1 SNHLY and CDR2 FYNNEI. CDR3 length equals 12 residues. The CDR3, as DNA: TGTGCCAGCAGTGGGGGGAAAGAGACCCAGTACTTC. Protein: CASSGGKETQYF.

CDR3 DNA sequence: TGTGCCAGCAGTTTAAGTGGGATAAGCGGTTCACCCCTCCACTTT. It is translated as CASSLSGISGSPLHF. The chain recombines TRBV27 with TRBJ1-6; unclear D gene. Per germline, CDR1 MNHEY and CDR2 SMNVEV (reference sequence). The V end was cut by 2 bases, the J end by 9 bases, with 14 bases between. The CDR3 totals 15 residues.

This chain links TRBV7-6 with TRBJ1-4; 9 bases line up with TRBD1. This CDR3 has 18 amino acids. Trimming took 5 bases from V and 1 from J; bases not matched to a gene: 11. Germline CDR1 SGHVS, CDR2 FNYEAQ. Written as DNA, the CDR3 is TGTGCCAGCAGCCCCCGGACAGGGGCGGTCGGAACTAATGAAAAACTGTTTTTT. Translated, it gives CASSPRTGAVGTNEKLFF.

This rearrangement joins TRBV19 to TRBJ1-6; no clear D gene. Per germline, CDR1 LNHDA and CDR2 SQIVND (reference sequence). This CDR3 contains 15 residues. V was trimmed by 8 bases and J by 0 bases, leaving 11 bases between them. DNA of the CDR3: TGTGCCAGTCTCGACCGTAGCTCCTATAATTCACCCCTCCACTTT. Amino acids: CASLDRSSYNSPLHF.

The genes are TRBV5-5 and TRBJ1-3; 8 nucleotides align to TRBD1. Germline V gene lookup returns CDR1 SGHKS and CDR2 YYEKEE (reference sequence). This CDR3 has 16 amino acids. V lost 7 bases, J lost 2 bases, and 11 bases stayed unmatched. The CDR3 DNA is TGTGCCAGCTGTGGGACAGGATACTTTACTGGAAACACCATATATTTT. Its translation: CASCGTGYFTGNTIYF.

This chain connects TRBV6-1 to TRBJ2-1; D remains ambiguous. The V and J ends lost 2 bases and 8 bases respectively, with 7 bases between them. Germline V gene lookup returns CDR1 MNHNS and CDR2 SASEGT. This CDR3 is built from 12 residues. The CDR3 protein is CASSEFEDEQFF. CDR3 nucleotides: TGTGCCAGCAGTGAATTTGAGGATGAGCAGTTCTTC.

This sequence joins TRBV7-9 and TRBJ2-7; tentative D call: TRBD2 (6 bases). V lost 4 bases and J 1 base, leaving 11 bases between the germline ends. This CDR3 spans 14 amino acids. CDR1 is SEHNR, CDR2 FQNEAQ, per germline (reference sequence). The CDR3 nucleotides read TGTGCCAGCAGCTCCTCTAGCGAGTCCTACGAGCAGTACTTC. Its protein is CASSSSSESYEQYF.

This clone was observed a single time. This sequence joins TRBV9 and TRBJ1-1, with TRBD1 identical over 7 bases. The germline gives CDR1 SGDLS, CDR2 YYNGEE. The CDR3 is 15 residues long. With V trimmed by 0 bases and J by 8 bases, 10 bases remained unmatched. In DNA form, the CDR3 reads TGTGCCAGCAGCGTAGATGTGGGGGAGGGGGCGGAAGCTTTCTTT. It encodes CASSVDVGEGAEAFF. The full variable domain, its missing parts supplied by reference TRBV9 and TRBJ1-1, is DSGVTQTPKHLITATGQRVTLRCSPRSGDLSVYWYQQSLDQGLQFLIQYYNGEERAKGNILERFSAQQFPDLHSELNLSSLELGDSALYFCASSVDVGEGAEAFFGQGTRLTVV.

CDR3 sequence (DNA): TGTGCCAGCAGCCGTCCGGGTTGGGAAGAGACCCAGTACTTC. It translates to CASSRPGWEETQYF. This chain uses TRBV14 with TRBJ2-5; unclear D gene. The CDR3 covers 14 residues. Between the trimmed V and J ends, which lost 4 bases and 3 bases, there was a span of 12 bases. Germline V gene lookup returns CDR1 SGHDN and CDR2 FVKESK.

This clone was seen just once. For the CDR3, the DNA is TGCGCCAGCTCCGAGGGGACAGGGGGAGGCTACACCTTC. It encodes CASSEGTGGGYTF. The chain carries TRBV5-1 and TRBJ1-2; 11 nucleotides align to TRBD1. V was pared by 7 bases and J by 8 bases, with 7 bases of the junction left unmatched. This CDR3 is built from 13 residues. Germline-derived CDR1 and CDR2 are SGHRS and YFSETQ.

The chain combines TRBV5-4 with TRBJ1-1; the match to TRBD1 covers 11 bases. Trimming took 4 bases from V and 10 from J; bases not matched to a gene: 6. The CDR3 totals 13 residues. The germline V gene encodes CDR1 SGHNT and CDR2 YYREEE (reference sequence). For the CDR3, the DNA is TGTGCCAGCAGCCGCGGACAGGGGGCAGGAGCTTTCTTT. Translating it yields CASSRGQGAGAFF.

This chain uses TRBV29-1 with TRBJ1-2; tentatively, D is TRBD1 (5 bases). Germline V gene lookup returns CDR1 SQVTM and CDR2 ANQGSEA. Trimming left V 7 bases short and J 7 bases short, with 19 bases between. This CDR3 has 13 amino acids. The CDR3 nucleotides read TGCAGCGCCCGGATGGCGGGACTTTTTGGCTACACCTTC. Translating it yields CSARMAGLFGYTF.

CDR3 in DNA: TGTGCCAGCAGTGACTCTCGGGGACCCTACAATGAGCAGTTCTTC. Encoded protein: CASSDSRGPYNEQFF. The J gene is TRBJ2-1, the V gene TRBV6-4; D is possibly TRBD1 or TRBD2 (5 bases each). Trimming shortened V by 0 bases and J by 2 bases, and 8 bases separated the two germline ends. CDR3 length: 15 residues. Germline loops: CDR1 MRHNA, CDR2 SNTAGT.

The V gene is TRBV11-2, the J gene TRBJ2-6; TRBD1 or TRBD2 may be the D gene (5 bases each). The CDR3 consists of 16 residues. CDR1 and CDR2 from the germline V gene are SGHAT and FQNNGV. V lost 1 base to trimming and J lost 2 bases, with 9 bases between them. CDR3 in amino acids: CASSLVGGTGANVLTF. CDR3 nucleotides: TGTGCCAGCAGCTTAGTTGGGGGAACTGGGGCCAACGTCCTGACTTTC.

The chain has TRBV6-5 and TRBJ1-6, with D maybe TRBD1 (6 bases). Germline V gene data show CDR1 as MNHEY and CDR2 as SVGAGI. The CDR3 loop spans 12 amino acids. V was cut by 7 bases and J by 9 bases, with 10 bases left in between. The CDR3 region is CASKQGTSPLHF. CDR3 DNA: TGTGCCAGCAAACAGGGTACTTCACCCCTCCACTTT.

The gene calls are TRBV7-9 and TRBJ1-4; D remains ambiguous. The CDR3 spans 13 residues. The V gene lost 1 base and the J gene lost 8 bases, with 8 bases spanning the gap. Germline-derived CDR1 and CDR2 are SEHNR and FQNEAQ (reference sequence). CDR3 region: CASSLEPEEKLFF. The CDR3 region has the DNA TGTGCCAGCAGCTTAGAACCTGAGGAAAAACTGTTTTTT.

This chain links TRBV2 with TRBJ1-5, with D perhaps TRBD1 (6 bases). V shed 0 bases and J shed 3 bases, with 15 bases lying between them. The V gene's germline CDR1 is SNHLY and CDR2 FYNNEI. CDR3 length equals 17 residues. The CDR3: CASSEALRGRNNQPQHF. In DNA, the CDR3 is TGTGCCAGCAGTGAAGCGCTTCGGGGGCGGAACAATCAGCCCCAGCATTTT.

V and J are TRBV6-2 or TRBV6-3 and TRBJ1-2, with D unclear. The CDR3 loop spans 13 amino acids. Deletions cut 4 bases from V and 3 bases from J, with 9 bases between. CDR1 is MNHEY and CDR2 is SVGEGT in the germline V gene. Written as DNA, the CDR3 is TGTGCCAGCAGTTTTGTCCAGTACTATGGCTACACCTTC. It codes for CASSFVQYYGYTF.

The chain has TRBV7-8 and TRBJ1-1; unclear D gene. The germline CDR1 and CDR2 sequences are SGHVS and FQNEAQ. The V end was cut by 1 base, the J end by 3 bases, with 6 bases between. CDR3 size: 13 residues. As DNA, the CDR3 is TGTGCCAGCAGCTTAGATAGGGACACTGAAGCTTTCTTT. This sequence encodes CASSLDRDTEAFF.

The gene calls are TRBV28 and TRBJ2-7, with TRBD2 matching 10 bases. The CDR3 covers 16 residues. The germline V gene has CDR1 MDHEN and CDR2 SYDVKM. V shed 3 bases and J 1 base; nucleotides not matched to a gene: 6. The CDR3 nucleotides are TGTGCCAGCAGTTTCATAACTAGCGGGACATCCTACGAGCAGTACTTC. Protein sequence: CASSFITSGTSYEQYF.

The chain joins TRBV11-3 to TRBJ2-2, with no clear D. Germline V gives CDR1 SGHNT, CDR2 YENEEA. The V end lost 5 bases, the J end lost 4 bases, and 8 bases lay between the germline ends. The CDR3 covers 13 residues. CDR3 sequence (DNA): TGTGCCAGCAGCCGACGAGGCACCGGGGAGCTGTTTTTT. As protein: CASSRRGTGELFF.

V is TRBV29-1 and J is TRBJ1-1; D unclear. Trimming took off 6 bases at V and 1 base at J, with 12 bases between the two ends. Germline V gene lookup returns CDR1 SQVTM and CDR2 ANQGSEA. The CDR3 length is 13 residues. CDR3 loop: CSVNRAPNTEAFF. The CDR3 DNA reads TGCAGCGTGAATCGGGCCCCGAACACTGAAGCTTTCTTT.

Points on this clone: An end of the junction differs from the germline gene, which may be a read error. Here the CDR3 DNA reads TGTGCCAGCCGGGGGGGACAGGCCGACAACTTC. Amino acid sequence: CASRGGQADNF. The gene calls are TRBV6-5 and TRBJ2-5; D possibly matches TRBD1 or TRBD2 (8 bases each). This CDR3 spans 11 amino acids. In germline, CDR1 is MNHEY, CDR2 SVGAGI.

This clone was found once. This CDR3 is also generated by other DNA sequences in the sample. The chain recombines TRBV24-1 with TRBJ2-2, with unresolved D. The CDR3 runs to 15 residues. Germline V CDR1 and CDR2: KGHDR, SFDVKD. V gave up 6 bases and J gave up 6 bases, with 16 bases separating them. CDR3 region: CATSKGLGRAGELFF. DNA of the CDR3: TGTGCCACCAGTAAAGGGTTGGGTCGGGCCGGGGAGCTGTTTTTT.

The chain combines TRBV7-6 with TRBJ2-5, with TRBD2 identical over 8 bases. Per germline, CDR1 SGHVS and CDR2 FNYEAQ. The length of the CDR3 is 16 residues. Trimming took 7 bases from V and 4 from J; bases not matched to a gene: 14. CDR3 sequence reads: CASTIDGTSMVETQYF. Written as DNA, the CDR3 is TGTGCCAGCACCATCGACGGGACTAGTATGGTAGAGACCCAGTACTTC.